This passage covers 2 T cell receptor beta chains from one sample sequenced in a study of blood T cell repertoires in COVID-19. Profiled with immunoSEQ multiplex PCR; TCRdb holds only in-frame clones, not every one. The repertoire holds about 180,000 clones, with roughly 77% as singletons. Sequencing was carried out using peripheral blood. Source of these receptors: a woman older than 75 with COVID-19, enrolled during active disease.

The chain has TRBV3-1 (or the pseudogene TRBV3-2) and TRBJ2-3, with 7 bases lining up with TRBD2. This CDR3 is built from 15 residues. Germline CDR1 and CDR2: LGHDT and YNNKEL (reference sequence). V trimming: 5 bases; J trimming: 2 bases; junction bases outside the gene matches: 7. The CDR3 sequence: CASSYIGGNTDTQYF. The CDR3, as DNA: TGTGCCAGCAGCTACATCGGGGGGAACACAGATACGCAGTATTTT.

This chain uses TRBV13 with TRBJ2-1; 7 nucleotides align to TRBD2. CDR1 and CDR2 from the germline V gene are PRHDT and FYEKMQ (reference sequence). This CDR3 comprises 15 residues. The trim removed 5 bases at V and 1 base at J, leaving 5 bases unmatched. This chain's CDR3 is CASSLRDYSYNEQFF. In DNA, the CDR3 is TGTGCCAGCAGCCTCCGGGACTATTCCTACAATGAGCAGTTCTTC. Full variable domain (missing parts from reference TRBV13 and TRBJ2-1): AAGVIQSPRHLIKEKRETATLKCYPIPRHDTVYWYQQGPGQDPQFLISFYEKMQSDKGSIPDRFSAQQFSDYHSELNMSSLELGDSALYFCASSLRDYSYNEQFFGPGTRLTVL.